Below are 27 T cell receptor beta chains sequenced from a single sample in a study of PD-1 blockade in classical Hodgkin lymphoma. The data were produced by immunoSEQ multiplex PCR, yet TCRdb's version contains in-frame clones alone and is incomplete. The sample shows fewer than 30,000 clones, approximately 79% of them seen only once. Time point described: cycle 4 day 1 (C4D1), after less than 7 weeks of nivolumab. With no exception, relapse followed autologous stem cell transplantation in all patients, and brentuximab vedotin exposure varied. Researchers report purifying CD4+ T cells from thawed PBMCs by magnetic negative selection. Source: CD4+ T cells from blood, taken before the fourth cycle of nivolumab. Receptor source: a human donor with classical Hodgkin lymphoma.

The V and J genes are TRBV25-1 and TRBJ1-1; possible D gene TRBD1, 5 bases. V lost 1 base, J lost 6 bases, and 9 bases lay in between. The CDR3 runs 13 residues. Germline CDR1 and CDR2: MGHDK and SYGVNS. CDR3 bases: TGTGCCAGCAGTGAATCAGGGAGGGCTGAAGCTTTCTTT. This gives the protein CASSESGRAEAFF. The complete variable domain, with remaining parts taken from reference TRBV25-1 and TRBJ1-1, reads EADIYQTPRYLVIGTGKKITLECSQTMGHDKMYWYQQDPGMELHLIHYSYGVNSTEKGDLSSESTVSRIRTEHFPLTLESARPSHTSQYLCASSESGRAEAFFGQGTRLTVV.

This clone turned up a few times. The V call is TRBV5-6, the J call TRBJ2-7; D is perhaps TRBD1 (6 bases). The V gene lost 4 bases and the J gene lost 3 bases, with 17 bases spanning the gap. CDR3 length equals 15 residues. Germline V lookup: CDR1 SGHDT, CDR2 YYEEEE. Here the CDR3 DNA reads TGTGCCAGCAGCCCGAGGGGGTTAGAGGACTACGAGCAGTACTTC. This encodes CASSPRGLEDYEQYF.

This chain connects TRBV6-5 to TRBJ1-1; D unresolved. V lost 7 bases, J lost 1 base, and 10 bases lay in between. Germline V CDR1 and CDR2: MNHEY, SVGAGI. The CDR3 contains 13 residues. CDR3 sequence: CASTIRRNTEAFF. In DNA, the CDR3 is TGTGCCAGCACTATCCGGAGGAACACTGAAGCTTTCTTT.

The chain joins TRBV7-9 to TRBJ1-4, with TRBD1 identical over 8 bases. Germline V gene lookup returns CDR1 SEHNR and CDR2 FQNEAQ (reference sequence). The CDR3 contains 13 residues. J was trimmed by 8 bases and V by 5 bases; bases with no gene match: 4. As DNA, the CDR3 is TGTGCCAGCAGCCTGGACAGGGTGGAAAAACTGTTTTTT. Translating gives CASSLDRVEKLFF.

DNA of the CDR3: TGTGCCAGCAGCAATAGGGACAGGGTCTCTGGGGCCAACGTCCTGACTTTC. This sequence encodes CASSNRDRVSGANVLTF. The J gene is TRBJ2-6, the V gene TRBV7-2; 9 bases map to TRBD1. The CDR3 consists of 17 residues. Trimming at V came to 5 bases and at J to 0 bases, leaving 5 bases not matched to a gene. In germline, CDR1 is SGHTA, CDR2 FQGNSA.

In this sample, this clone turned up a few times. This chain connects TRBV6-5 to TRBJ2-7; 8 nucleotides agree with TRBD2. This CDR3 is 15 amino acids long. The V and J ends lost 5 bases and 3 bases, in that order; junction bases with no gene match: 9. CDR1 and CDR2 from the germline V gene are MNHEY and SVGAGI. The CDR3 is CASSDLVAGSYEQYF. The CDR3 DNA reads as TGTGCCAGCAGTGACTTGGTAGCGGGGAGCTACGAGCAGTACTTC.

Here the CDR3 reads CASSFWSKTGKKDTQYF. Here the CDR3 DNA reads TGTGCCAGCAGCTTTTGGTCAAAGACAGGGAAAAAGGATACGCAGTATTTT. The chain carries TRBV11-1 and TRBJ2-3, with 7 bases lining up with TRBD1. The germline CDR1 and CDR2 sequences are SGHAT and FQDESV (reference sequence). The V gene end was trimmed by 3 bases and the J gene end by 6 bases; junction bases not matched to a gene: 15. CDR3 length equals 17 residues.

This chain uses TRBV11-3 with TRBJ2-7; D is undetermined. Per germline, CDR1 SGHNT and CDR2 YENEEA. CDR3 length: 13 amino acids. Deletions cut 3 bases from V and 3 bases from J, with 9 bases between. CDR3 nucleotide sequence: TGTGCCAGCAGCTTGTCGCTAGGCTACGAGCAGTACTTC. It specifies CASSLSLGYEQYF.

The chain recombines TRBV15 with TRBJ2-7; TRBD1 aligns across 8 bases. CDR1 and CDR2 (germline): LNHNV, YYDKDF (reference sequence). V was clipped by 0 bases and J by 2 bases; unmatched bases: 3. The CDR3 spans 15 residues. The DNA for the CDR3 is TGTGCCACCAGCAGAGACCGGGACAGGCCCTACGAGCAGTACTTC. Translated: CATSRDRDRPYEQYF.

J is TRBJ2-7 and V is TRBV4-3; maybe TRBD2 (5 bases). This CDR3 spans 15 amino acids. V was shortened by 0 bases and J by 4 bases, with 13 bases between the two germline ends. From germline, CDR1 is LGHNA and CDR2 YSLEER. CDR3 loop: CASSQERTWGYEQYF. The CDR3 DNA reads as TGCGCCAGCAGCCAAGAACGGACTTGGGGTTACGAGCAGTACTTC.

The chain is built from TRBV7-6 and TRBJ2-1; the match to TRBD1 covers 9 bases. In germline, CDR1 is SGHVS, CDR2 FNYEAQ. V shed 3 bases and J 4 bases; nucleotides not matched to a gene: 4. The CDR3 loop spans 15 amino acids. CDR3 coding DNA: TGTGCCAGCAGCTTCCCGGGACAGGGTTACAATGAGCAGTTCTTC. Residues: CASSFPGQGYNEQFF.

The chain links TRBV6-6 to TRBJ1-1; 7 nucleotides match TRBD1. After removal of 5 bases from V and 0 bases from J, the junction contained 3 bases not matched to a gene. The germline gives CDR1 MNHNY, CDR2 SVGAGI (reference sequence). The CDR3 extends over 14 amino acids. CDR3 in amino acids: CASSGGQLNTEAFF. CDR3 DNA sequence: TGTGCCAGCAGTGGGGGACAGCTGAACACTGAAGCTTTCTTT.

CDR3 nucleotide sequence: TGTGCCAGCAGTGCTTTGCGGATGAACACCGGGGAGCTGTTTTTT. This gives the protein CASSALRMNTGELFF. The chain carries TRBV2 and TRBJ2-2; no reliable D call. This CDR3 spans 15 amino acids. The germline V gene has CDR1 SNHLY and CDR2 FYNNEI. V lost 4 bases, J lost 1 base, and 10 bases lay in between.

The V gene is TRBV7-9, the J gene TRBJ2-7; D is possibly TRBD2 (6 bases). The CDR3 extends over 13 amino acids. Germline V gene lookup returns CDR1 SEHNR and CDR2 FQNEAQ (reference sequence). Trimming cost V 2 bases and J 6 bases, with 11 bases left between them. The CDR3: CASSLLASGEQYF. CDR3 nucleotide sequence: TGTGCCAGCAGCTTACTAGCGTCTGGCGAGCAGTACTTC.

CDR3 region: CASSVSPNTEAFF. CDR3 bases: TGTGCCAGCAGCGTATCCCCGAACACTGAAGCTTTCTTT. The J gene is TRBJ1-1, the V gene TRBV9, with unresolved D. Per germline, CDR1 SGDLS and CDR2 YYNGEE. With 1 base removed from V and 1 base from J, the gap between germline ends came to 5 bases. This CDR3 contains 13 residues.

The chain combines TRBV4-3 with TRBJ1-2; 8 bases match TRBD1. Germline V gives CDR1 LGHNA, CDR2 YSLEER. V lost 4 bases and J lost 4; bases outside the gene matches: 8. The CDR3 spans 15 residues. CDR3 coding DNA: TGCGCCAGCAGCCTCGAGACAGGGGACTCCTATGGCTACACCTTC. Amino acids: CASSLETGDSYGYTF.

The chain recombines TRBV7-9 with TRBJ2-7, with 8 positions matching TRBD1. V was pared by 5 bases and J by 3 bases, with 6 bases of the junction left unmatched. Germline lookup yields CDR1 SEHNR and CDR2 FQNEAQ (reference sequence). The CDR3 runs 14 residues. DNA for the CDR3: TGTGCCAGCAGCGCCCGGGACAGGCTCTACGAGCAGTACTTC. Translated, it gives CASSARDRLYEQYF. Drawing the rest from reference TRBV7-9 and TRBJ2-7, the complete variable domain is DTGVSQNPRHKITKRGQNVTFRCDPISEHNRLYWYRQTLGQGPEFLTYFQNEAQLEKSRLLSDRFSAERPKGSFSTLEIQRTEQGDSAMYLCASSARDRLYEQYFGPGTRLTVT.

The chain employs TRBV6-1 and TRBJ1-3, with D possibly being TRBD1 (5 bases). Germline values: CDR1 MNHNS, CDR2 SASEGT. CDR3 length: 12 residues. Trimming took off 9 bases at V and 6 bases at J, with 12 bases between the two ends. The CDR3 sequence is CARSGLLNTIYF. DNA for the CDR3: TGTGCCAGGTCGGGGCTATTAAACACCATATATTTT.

Concerning this clone: One end of the junction fails to match germline, which may point to a read error. The chain combines TRBV6-6 with TRBJ1-4, with D possibly matching TRBD1 (5 bases). CDR1 is MNHNY, CDR2 SVGAGI, per germline (reference sequence). CDR3 length: 12 residues. The CDR3 spells CASSYSGTGKYF. The CDR3 bases are TGTGCCAGCAGTTACTCTGGCACAGGAAAGTATTTT.

The genes are TRBV7-9 and TRBJ1-4, with 7 bases aligning to TRBD1. V lost 5 bases and J lost 4; bases outside the gene matches: 10. In germline, CDR1 is SEHNR, CDR2 FQNEAQ (reference sequence). The CDR3 sequence is 16 residues long. The CDR3: CASSPSRDRSNEKLFF. For the CDR3, the DNA is TGTGCCAGCAGCCCCTCCCGGGACAGAAGTAATGAAAAACTGTTTTTT.

The rearrangement joins TRBV18 to TRBJ2-7, with TRBD1 as a possible D gene (5 bases). CDR3 length: 14 residues. Trimming took off 8 bases at V and 5 bases at J, with 19 bases between the two ends. Germline V CDR1 and CDR2: KGHSH, LQKENI. The chain's CDR3 is CASAQVQGSHEQYF. CDR3 bases: TGTGCCAGCGCTCAGGTGCAGGGATCCCACGAGCAGTACTTC.

The chain joins TRBV5-6 to TRBJ1-1, with D unclear. CDR1 SGHDT and CDR2 YYEEEE come from the germline V gene. Trimming shortened V by 4 bases and J by 3 bases, and 13 bases separated the two germline ends. The CDR3 consists of 14 residues. CDR3 amino acids: CASSLGIEDTEAFF. In nucleotides, the CDR3 is TGTGCCAGCAGCCTTGGTATTGAGGACACTGAAGCTTTCTTT.

Only one count was recorded for this clone. J is TRBJ2-3 and V is TRBV28, with a tentative D call TRBD1 (5 bases). The V end lost 3 bases, the J end lost 4 bases, and 8 bases lay between the germline ends. The CDR3 is made up of 13 amino acids. Germline values: CDR1 MDHEN, CDR2 SYDVKM. DNA for the CDR3: TGTGCCAGCAGTTTGCAGGGTGCAGATACGCAGTATTTT. Translation gives CASSLQGADTQYF. The full variable domain, rest sourced from reference TRBV28 and TRBJ2-3, is DVKVTQSSRYLVKRTGEKVFLECVQDMDHENMFWYRQDPGLGLRLIYFSYDVKMKEKGDIPEGYSVSREKKERFSLILESASTNQTSMYLCASSLQGADTQYFGPGTRLTVL.

The V and J genes are TRBV6-6 and TRBJ1-5; no clear D gene. This CDR3 spans 14 amino acids. Between the trimmed V and J ends, which lost 6 bases and 7 bases, there was a span of 16 bases. Germline lookup yields CDR1 MNHNY and CDR2 SVGAGI (reference sequence). The CDR3 loop is CASSRGESGQPQHF. CDR3 in DNA: TGTGCCAGCAGCCGTGGAGAGAGCGGCCAGCCCCAGCATTTT.

The rearrangement joins TRBV27 to TRBJ1-2; no definite D call. Trimming pared 8 bases from V and 7 bases from J, leaving 14 bases between. The CDR3 spans 12 residues. CDR1 and CDR2 from the germline V gene are MNHEY and SMNVEV (reference sequence). For the CDR3, the DNA is TGTGCCAGCGCCGGACCGGGCGGTGGCTACACCTTC. This sequence encodes CASAGPGGGYTF.

The chain joins TRBV29-1 to TRBJ2-7, with D hard to call. The CDR3 totals 12 residues. Looked up from germline, CDR1 is SQVTM and CDR2 is ANQGSEA. V was cut by 4 bases and J by 5 bases, with 12 bases left in between. CDR3 in DNA: TGCAGCGTTGGGTCCAGCCGTAACGAGCAGTACTTC. This encodes CSVGSSRNEQYF.

V gene TRBV7-9 combines with J gene TRBJ2-1; either TRBD1 or TRBD2 may supply D (5 bases each). In germline, CDR1 is SEHNR, CDR2 FQNEAQ (reference sequence). The CDR3 covers 14 residues. Trimming shortened V by 6 bases and J by 3 bases, and 12 bases separated the two germline ends. The CDR3 DNA reads as TGTGCCAGCAGTCCGGGGCTAGTCTACAATGAGCAGTTCTTC. Its translation is CASSPGLVYNEQFF.